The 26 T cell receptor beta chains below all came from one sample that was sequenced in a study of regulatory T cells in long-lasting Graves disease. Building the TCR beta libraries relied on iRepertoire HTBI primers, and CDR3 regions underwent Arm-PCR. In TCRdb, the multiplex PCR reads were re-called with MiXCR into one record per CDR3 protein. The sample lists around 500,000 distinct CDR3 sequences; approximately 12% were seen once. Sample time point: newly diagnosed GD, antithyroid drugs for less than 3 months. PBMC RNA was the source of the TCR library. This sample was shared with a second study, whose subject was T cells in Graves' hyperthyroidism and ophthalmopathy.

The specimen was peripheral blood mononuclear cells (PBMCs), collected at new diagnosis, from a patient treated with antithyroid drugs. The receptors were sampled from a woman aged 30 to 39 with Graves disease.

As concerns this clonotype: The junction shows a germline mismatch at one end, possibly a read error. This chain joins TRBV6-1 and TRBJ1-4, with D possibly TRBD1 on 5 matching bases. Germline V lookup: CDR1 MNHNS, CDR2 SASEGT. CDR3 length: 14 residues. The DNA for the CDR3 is TGTGCCAGCAGATTGACAGAGGCTAATGGAAAACTGTTTTTT. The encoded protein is CASRLTEANGKLFF.

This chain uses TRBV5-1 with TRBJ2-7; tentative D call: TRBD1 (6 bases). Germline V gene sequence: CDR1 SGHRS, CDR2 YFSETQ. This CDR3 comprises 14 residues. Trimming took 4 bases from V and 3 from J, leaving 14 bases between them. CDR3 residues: CASSPGTHDYEQYF. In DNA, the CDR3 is TGCGCCAGCAGCCCCGGGACACACGACTACGAGCAGTACTTC.

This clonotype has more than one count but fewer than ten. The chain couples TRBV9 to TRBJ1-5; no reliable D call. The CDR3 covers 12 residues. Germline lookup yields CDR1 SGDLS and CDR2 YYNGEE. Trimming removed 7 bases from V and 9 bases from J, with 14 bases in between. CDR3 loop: CASGGVAGPQHF. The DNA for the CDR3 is TGTGCCAGCGGAGGAGTGGCGGGGCCCCAGCATTTT.

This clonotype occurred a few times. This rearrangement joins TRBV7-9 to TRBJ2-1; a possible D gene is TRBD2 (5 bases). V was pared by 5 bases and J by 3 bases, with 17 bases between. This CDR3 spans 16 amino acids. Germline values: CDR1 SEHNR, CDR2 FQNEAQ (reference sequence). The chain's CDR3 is CASSVSPGWLYNEQFF. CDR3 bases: TGTGCCAGCAGCGTCTCCCCGGGGTGGCTCTACAATGAGCAGTTCTTC. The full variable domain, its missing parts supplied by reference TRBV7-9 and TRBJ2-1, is DTGVSQNPRHKITKRGQNVTFRCDPISEHNRLYWYRQTLGQGPEFLTYFQNEAQLEKSRLLSDRFSAERPKGSFSTLEIQRTEQGDSAMYLCASSVSPGWLYNEQFFGPGTRLTVL.

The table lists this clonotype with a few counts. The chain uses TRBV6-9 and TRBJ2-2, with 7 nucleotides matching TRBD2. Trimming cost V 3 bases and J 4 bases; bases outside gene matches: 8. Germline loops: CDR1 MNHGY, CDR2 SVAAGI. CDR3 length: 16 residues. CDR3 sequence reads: CASSYRRTRFTGELFF. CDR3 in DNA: TGTGCCAGCAGTTACAGGCGGACTAGATTCACCGGGGAGCTGTTTTTT.

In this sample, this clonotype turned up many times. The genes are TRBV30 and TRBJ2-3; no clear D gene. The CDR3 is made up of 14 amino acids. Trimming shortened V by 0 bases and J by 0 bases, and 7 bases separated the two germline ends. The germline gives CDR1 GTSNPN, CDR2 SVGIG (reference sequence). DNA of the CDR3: TGTGCCTGGAGTGTGCTTCCTAGCACAGATACGCAGTATTTT. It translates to CAWSVLPSTDTQYF.

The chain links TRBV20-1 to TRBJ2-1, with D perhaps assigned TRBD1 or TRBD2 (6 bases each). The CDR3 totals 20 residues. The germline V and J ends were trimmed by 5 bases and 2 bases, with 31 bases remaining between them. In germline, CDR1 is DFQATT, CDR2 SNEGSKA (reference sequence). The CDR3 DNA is TGCAGTGCTGAAGGGGGGTGGCGGGTATCCCCCTCTCCTACCTACAATGAGCAGTTCTTC. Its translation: CSAEGGWRVSPSPTYNEQFF.

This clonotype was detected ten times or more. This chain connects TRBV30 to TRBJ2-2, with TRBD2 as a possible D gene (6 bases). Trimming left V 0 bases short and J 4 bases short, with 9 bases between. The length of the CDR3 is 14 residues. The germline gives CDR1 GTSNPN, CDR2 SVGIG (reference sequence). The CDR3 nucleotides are TGTGCCTGGAGTGTCTCCGGGGGCACCGGGGAGCTGTTTTTT. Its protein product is CAWSVSGGTGELFF.

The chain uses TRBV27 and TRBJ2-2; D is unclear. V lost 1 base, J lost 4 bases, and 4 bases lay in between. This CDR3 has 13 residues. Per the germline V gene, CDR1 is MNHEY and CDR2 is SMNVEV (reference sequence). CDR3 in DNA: TGTGCCAGCAGTTTATATCGCACCGGGGAGCTGTTTTTT. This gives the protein CASSLYRTGELFF.

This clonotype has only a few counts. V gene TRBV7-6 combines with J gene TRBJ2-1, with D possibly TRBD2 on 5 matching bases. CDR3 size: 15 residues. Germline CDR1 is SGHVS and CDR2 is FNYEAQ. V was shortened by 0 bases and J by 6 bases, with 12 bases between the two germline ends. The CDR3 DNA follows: TGTGCCAGCAGCTTAGCATTCGGGGTGGGCAATGAGCAGTTCTTC. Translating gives CASSLAFGVGNEQFF.

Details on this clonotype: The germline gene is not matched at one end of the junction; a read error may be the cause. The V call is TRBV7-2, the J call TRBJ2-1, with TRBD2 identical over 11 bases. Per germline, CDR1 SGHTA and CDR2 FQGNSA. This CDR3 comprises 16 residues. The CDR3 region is CASSITLAGVYNGQFF. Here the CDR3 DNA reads TGTGCCAGCAGCATAACACTAGCGGGGGTCTACAATGGGCAGTTCTTC.

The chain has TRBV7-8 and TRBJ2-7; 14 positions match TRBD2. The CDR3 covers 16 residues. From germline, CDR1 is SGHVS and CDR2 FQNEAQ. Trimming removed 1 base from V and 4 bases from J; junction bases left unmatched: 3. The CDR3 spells CASSLGLAGGPYEQYF. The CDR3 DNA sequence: TGTGCCAGCAGCTTAGGACTAGCGGGAGGGCCGTACGAGCAGTACTTC. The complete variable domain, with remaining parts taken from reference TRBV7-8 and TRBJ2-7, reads GAGVSQSPRYKVAKRGQDVALRCDPISGHVSLFWYQQALGQGPEFLTYFQNEAQLDKSGLPSDRFFAERPEGSVSTLKIQRTQQEDSAVYLCASSLGLAGGPYEQYFGPGTRLTVT.

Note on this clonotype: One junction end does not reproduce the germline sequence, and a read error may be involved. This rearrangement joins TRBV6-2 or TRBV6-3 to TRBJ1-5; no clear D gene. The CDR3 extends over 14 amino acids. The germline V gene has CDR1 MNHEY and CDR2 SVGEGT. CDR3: CASSYSGSNQSQHF. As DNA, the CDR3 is TGTGCCAGCAGTTACTCGGGTAGCAATCAGTCCCAGCATTTT.

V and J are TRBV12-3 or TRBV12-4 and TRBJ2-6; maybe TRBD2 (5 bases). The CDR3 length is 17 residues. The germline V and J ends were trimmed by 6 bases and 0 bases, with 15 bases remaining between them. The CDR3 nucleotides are TGTGCCAGCAGCGTCGGGATGACTCTCTCTGGGGCCAACGTCCTGACTTTC. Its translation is CASSVGMTLSGANVLTF.

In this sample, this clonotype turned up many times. CDR3 residues: CASSFTQGYEQYF. DNA for the CDR3: TGTGCCAGCAGCTTTACACAGGGCTACGAGCAGTACTTC. The chain couples TRBV11-2 to TRBJ2-7, with a weak D call TRBD1 (6 bases). Trimming removed 3 bases from V and 3 bases from J, with 9 bases in between. The germline V gene encodes CDR1 SGHAT and CDR2 FQNNGV. This CDR3 contains 13 residues.

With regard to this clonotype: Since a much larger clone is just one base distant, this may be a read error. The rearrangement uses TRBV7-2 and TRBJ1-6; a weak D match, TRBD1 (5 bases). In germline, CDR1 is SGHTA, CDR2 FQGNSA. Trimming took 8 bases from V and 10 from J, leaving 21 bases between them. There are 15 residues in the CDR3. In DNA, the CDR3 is TGTGCCAGCGGCCCCGGGCAGGGAATGAACTCACCCCTCCACTTT. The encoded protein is CASGPGQGMNSPLHF.

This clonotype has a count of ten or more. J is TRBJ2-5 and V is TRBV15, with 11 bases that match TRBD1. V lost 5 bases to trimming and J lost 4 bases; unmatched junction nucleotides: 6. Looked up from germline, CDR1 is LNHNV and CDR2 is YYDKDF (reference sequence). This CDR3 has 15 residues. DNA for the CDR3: TGTGCCACCAGCCGTCCCGGGACAGGGGGAGAGACCCAGTACTTC. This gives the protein CATSRPGTGGETQYF.

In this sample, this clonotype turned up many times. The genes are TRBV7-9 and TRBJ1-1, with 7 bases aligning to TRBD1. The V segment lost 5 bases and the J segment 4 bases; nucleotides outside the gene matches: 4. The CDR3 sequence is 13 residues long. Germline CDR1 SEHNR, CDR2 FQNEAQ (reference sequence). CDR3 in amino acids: CASSQGTVTEAFF. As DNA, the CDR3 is TGTGCCAGCAGCCAGGGGACAGTCACTGAAGCTTTCTTT.

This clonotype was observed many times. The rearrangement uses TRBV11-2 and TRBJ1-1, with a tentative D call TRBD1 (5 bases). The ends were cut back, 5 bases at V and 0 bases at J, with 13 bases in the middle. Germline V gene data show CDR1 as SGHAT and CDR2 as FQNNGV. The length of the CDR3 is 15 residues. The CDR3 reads CASSQRQLMNTEAFF. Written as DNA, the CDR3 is TGTGCCAGCAGCCAGCGACAGCTAATGAACACTGAAGCTTTCTTT.

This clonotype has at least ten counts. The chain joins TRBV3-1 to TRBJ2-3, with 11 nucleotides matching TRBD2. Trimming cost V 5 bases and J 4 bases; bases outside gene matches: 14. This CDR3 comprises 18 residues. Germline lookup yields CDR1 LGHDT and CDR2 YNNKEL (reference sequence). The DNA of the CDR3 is TGTGCCAGCAGCACTCCGCATACTAGCGGGAGATCGGCAGATACGCAGTATTTT. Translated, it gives CASSTPHTSGRSADTQYF.

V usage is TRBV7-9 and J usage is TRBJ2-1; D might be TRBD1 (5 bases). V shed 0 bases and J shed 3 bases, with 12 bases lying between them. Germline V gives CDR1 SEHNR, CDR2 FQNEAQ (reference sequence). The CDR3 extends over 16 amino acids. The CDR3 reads CASSLATGLFYNEQFF. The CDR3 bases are TGTGCCAGCAGCTTAGCTACAGGCTTATTCTACAATGAGCAGTTCTTC. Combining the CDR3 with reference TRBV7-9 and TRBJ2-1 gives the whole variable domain DTGVSQNPRHKITKRGQNVTFRCDPISEHNRLYWYRQTLGQGPEFLTYFQNEAQLEKSRLLSDRFSAERPKGSFSTLEIQRTEQGDSAMYLCASSLATGLFYNEQFFGPGTRLTVL.

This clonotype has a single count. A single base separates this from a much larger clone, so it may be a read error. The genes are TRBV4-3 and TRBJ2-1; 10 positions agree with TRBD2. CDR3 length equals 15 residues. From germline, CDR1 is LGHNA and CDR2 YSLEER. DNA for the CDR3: TGCGCCAGCAACCAAGGACTAGCGGATAAGGATGAGCAGTTCTTC. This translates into CASNQGLADKDEQFF.

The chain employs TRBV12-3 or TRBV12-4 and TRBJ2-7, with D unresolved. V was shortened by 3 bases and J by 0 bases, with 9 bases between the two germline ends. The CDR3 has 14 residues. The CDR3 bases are TGTGCCAGCAGTTTCGGGCCGAGCTCCTACGAGCAGTACTTC. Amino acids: CASSFGPSSYEQYF.

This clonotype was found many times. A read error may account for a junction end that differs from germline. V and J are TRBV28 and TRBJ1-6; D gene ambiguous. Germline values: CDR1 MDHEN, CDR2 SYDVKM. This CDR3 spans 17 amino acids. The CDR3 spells CASRSFRAGEDNSPLHF. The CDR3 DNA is TGTGCCAGCAGATCCTTCCGGGCGGGCGAAGATAACTCACCCCTCCACTTT.

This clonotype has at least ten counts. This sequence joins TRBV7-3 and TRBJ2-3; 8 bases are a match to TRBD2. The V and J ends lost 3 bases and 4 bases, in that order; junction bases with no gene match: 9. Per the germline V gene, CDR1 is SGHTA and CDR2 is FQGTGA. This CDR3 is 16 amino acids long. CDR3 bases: TGTGCCAGCAGCTTGGGCGGGGGGCTCCGCCCAGATACGCAGTATTTT. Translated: CASSLGGGLRPDTQYF.

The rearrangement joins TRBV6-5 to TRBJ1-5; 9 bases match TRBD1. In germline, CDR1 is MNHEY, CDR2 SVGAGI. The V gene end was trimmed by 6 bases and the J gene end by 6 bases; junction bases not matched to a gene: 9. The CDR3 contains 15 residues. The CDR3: CASSYRGRDGQPQHF. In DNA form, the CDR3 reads TGTGCCAGCAGCTACAGGGGGCGGGACGGTCAGCCCCAGCATTTT.